This TCR beta chain emerged from a study of shared clonotypes between healthy human individuals. Only in-frame clones appear in the TCRdb table, and some are missing; sequencing was by immunoSEQ multiplex PCR. The data contain about 600,000 clones, roughly 79% of them singletons. The CDR3 consists of 15 residues. Germline V CDR1 and CDR2: SQVTM, ANQGSEA. The V end was cut by 1 base, the J end by 4 bases, with 16 bases between. The receptor was derived from a woman between 40 and 50 years old in good health. Some clones in this sample may be carry-over from other donors' samples. Sequences were obtained from PBMCs. V gene TRBV29-1 combines with J gene TRBJ1-2; possible D gene TRBD1, 5 bases. In DNA form, the CDR3 reads TGCAGCGTTGAAGGGGGACTCAAGGAAGGCTATGGCTACACCTTC. This sequence encodes CSVEGGLKEGYGYTF.